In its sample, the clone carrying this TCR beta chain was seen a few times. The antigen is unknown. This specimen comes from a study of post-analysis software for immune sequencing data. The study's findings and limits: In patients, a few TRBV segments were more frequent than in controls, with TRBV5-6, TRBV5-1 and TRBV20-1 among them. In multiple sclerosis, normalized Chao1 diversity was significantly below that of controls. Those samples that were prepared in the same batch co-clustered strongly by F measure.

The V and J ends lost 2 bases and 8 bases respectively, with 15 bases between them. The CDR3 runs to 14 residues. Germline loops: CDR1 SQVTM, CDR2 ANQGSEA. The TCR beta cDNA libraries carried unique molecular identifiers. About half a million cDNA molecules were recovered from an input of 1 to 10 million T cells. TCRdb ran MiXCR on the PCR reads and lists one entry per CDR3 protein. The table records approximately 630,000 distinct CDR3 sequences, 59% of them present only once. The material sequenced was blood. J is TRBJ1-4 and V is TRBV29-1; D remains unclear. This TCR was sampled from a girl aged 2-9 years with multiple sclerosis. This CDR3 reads CSVESGVWEEKLFF. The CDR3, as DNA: TGCAGCGTTGAATCGGGAGTCTGGGAGGAAAAACTGTTTTTT.